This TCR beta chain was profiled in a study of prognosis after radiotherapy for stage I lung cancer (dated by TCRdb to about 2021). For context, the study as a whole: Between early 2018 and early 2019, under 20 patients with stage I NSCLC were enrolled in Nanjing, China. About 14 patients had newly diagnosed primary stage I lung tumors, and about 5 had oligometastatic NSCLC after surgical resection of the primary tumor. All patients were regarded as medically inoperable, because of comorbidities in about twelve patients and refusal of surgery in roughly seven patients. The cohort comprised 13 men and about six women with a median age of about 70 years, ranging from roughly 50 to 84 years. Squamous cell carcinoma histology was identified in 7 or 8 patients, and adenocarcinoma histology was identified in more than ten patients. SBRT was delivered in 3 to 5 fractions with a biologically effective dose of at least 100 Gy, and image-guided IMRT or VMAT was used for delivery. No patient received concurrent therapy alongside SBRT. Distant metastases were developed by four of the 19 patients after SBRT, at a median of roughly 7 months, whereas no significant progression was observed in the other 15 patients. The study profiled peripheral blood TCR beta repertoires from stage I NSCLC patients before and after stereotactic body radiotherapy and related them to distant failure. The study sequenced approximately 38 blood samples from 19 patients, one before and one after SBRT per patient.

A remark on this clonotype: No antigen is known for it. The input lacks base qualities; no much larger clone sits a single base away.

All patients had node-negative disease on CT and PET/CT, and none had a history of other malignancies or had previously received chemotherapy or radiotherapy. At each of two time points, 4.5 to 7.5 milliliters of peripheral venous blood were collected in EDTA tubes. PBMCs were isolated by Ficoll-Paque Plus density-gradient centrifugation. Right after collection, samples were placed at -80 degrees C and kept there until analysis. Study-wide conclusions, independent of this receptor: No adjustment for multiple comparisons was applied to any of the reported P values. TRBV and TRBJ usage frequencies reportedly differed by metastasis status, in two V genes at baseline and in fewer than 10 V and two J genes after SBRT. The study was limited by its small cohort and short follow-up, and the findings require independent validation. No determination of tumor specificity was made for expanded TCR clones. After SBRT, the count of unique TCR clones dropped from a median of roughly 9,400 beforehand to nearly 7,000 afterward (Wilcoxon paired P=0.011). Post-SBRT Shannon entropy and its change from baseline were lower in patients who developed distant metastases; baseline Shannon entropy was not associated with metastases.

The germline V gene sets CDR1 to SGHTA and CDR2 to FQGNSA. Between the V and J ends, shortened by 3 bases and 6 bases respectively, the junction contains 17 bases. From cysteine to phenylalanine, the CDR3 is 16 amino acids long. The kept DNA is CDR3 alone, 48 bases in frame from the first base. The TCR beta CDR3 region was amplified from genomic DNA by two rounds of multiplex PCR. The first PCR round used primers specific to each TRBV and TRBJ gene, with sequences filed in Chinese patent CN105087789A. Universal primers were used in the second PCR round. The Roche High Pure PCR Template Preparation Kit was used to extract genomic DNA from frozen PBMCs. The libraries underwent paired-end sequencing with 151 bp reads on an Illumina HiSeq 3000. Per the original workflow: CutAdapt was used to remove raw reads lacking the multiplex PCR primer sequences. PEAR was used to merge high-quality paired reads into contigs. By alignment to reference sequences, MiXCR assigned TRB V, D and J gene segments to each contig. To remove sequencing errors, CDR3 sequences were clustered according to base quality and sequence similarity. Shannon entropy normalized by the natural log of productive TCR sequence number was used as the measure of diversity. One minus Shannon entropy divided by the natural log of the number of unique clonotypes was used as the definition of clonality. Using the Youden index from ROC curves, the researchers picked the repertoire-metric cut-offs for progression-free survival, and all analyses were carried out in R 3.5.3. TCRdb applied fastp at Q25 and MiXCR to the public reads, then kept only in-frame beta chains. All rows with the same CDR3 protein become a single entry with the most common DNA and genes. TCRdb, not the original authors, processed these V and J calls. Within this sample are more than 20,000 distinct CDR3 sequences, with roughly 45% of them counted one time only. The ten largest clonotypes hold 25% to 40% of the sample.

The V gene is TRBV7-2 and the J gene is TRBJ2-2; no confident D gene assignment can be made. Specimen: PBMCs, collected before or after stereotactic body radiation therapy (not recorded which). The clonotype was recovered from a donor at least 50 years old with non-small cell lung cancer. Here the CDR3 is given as CASSFTAVIQPGELFF. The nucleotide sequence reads TGTGCCAGCAGCTTCACGGCAGTGATCCAACCCGGGGAGCTGTTTTTT.